The next 25 T cell receptor beta chains were all read from a single sample in a study of blood T cell repertoires in COVID-19. Data came from immunoSEQ multiplex PCR; TCRdb stores just in-frame clones and leaves some out. The data show about 75,000 clones, roughly 91% seen once. Sequenced sample: peripheral blood. The receptors derive from a human donor in a cohort sampled during active COVID-19.

Written as DNA, the CDR3 is TGCGCCAGCAGCCGCCAAGAGACCCAGTACTTC. The encoded protein is CASSRQETQYF. The chain is built from TRBV5-1 and TRBJ2-5, with D hard to call. Germline V gene data show CDR1 as SGHRS and CDR2 as YFSETQ. V lost 4 bases, J lost 1 base, and 2 bases lay in between. The CDR3 extends over 11 amino acids. Filled out from reference TRBV5-1 and TRBJ2-5, the complete variable domain reads KAGVTQTPRYLIKTRGQQVTLSCSPISGHRSVSWYQQTPGQGLQFLFEYFSETQRNKGNFPGRFSGRQFSNSRSEMNVSTLELGDSALYLCASSRQETQYFGPGTRLLVL.

This sequence joins TRBV19 and TRBJ2-3; D perhaps matches TRBD1 (5 bases). This CDR3 spans 14 amino acids. V was shortened by 6 bases and J by 10 bases, with 20 bases between the two germline ends. CDR1 LNHDA and CDR2 SQIVND come from the germline V gene (reference sequence). As DNA, the CDR3 is TGTGCCAGTAGCTTGCAGGGAACTCGGCCGCCGCAGTATTTT. Its translation is CASSLQGTRPPQYF. Complete variable domain (other parts from reference TRBV19 and TRBJ2-3): DGGITQSPKYLFRKEGQNVTLSCEQNLNHDAMYWYRQDPGQGLRLIYYSQIVNDFQKGDIAEGYSVSREKKESFPLTVTSAQKNPTAFYLCASSLQGTRPPQYFGPGTRLTVL.

The chain links TRBV28 to TRBJ2-4; TRBD2 matches 7 bases. The CDR3 contains 13 residues. CDR1 MDHEN and CDR2 SYDVKM come from the germline V gene. Losses at the gene ends were 5 bases for V and 3 bases for J; bases not matched to a gene: 1. The CDR3 loop reads CASSTGGKNIQYF. CDR3 in DNA: TGTGCCAGCAGTACGGGGGGCAAAAACATTCAGTACTTC.

V is TRBV5-1 and J is TRBJ2-7, with TRBD2 as a possible D gene (5 bases). This CDR3 region has 15 residues. V dropped 1 base and J dropped 5 bases, with 16 bases sitting between them. Germline V CDR1 and CDR2: SGHRS, YFSETQ. In DNA, the CDR3 is TGCGCCAGCAGCTTGCCCAGCGGTGCGGTCGACGAGCAGTACTTC. Translated: CASSLPSGAVDEQYF.

The chain has TRBV3-1 (or the pseudogene TRBV3-2) and TRBJ1-2, with TRBD1 matching over 9 bases. The CDR3 length is 13 residues. The V gene's germline CDR1 is LGHDT and CDR2 YNNKEL (reference sequence). After removal of 5 bases from V and 5 bases from J, the junction contained 3 bases not matched to a gene. CDR3 residues: CASSIQGAYGYTF. Here the CDR3 DNA reads TGTGCCAGCAGCATACAGGGGGCGTATGGCTACACCTTC.

The V call is TRBV25-1, the J call TRBJ2-7; possible D gene TRBD1, 5 bases. CDR3 length equals 12 residues. The V end was cut by 5 bases, the J end by 3 bases, with 8 bases between. Germline CDR1 is MGHDK and CDR2 is SYGVNS. The CDR3 loop reads CASSWGNYEQYF. The CDR3 DNA sequence: TGTGCCAGCAGTTGGGGCAACTACGAGCAGTACTTC.

The table lists this clone with a few counts. The genes are TRBV12-3 or TRBV12-4 and TRBJ2-3, with D possibly matching TRBD2 (6 bases). The CDR3 loop spans 13 amino acids. With 6 bases removed from V and 4 bases from J, the gap between germline ends came to 11 bases. This CDR3 is CASSLSGADTQYF. The CDR3 DNA sequence: TGTGCCAGCAGCCTCTCGGGAGCAGATACGCAGTATTTT.

The chain links TRBV7-2 to TRBJ2-1; the D gene is possibly TRBD1 (5 bases). The V end was cut by 3 bases, the J end by 11 bases, with 8 bases between. From germline, CDR1 is SGHTA and CDR2 FQGNSA. The CDR3 contains 11 residues. The CDR3 DNA follows: TGTGCCAGCAGCTTTAGACAGAAGCAGTTCTTC. Its protein is CASSFRQKQFF.

The chain has TRBV6-1 and TRBJ1-5, with D unclear. The CDR3 is 15 residues long. Germline CDR1 and CDR2: MNHNS and SASEGT. Trimming cost V 3 bases and J 2 bases, with 11 bases left between them. The DNA for the CDR3 is TGTGCCAGCAGTGACCCAGGACTGGGCAATCAGCCCCAGCATTTT. Translation: CASSDPGLGNQPQHF.

For the CDR3, the DNA is TGTGCCAGCAGTGGCGGACTAGCGCGCAATGAGCAGTTCTTC. Translated: CASSGGLARNEQFF. J is TRBJ2-1 and V is TRBV25-1; 9 nucleotides align to TRBD2. The V gene's germline CDR1 is MGHDK and CDR2 SYGVNS. The CDR3 is 14 amino acids. Trimming removed 4 bases from V and 6 bases from J; junction bases left unmatched: 4.

The chain has TRBV27 and TRBJ1-5; the D gene is possibly TRBD1 (5 bases). The germline V gene has CDR1 MNHEY and CDR2 SMNVEV (reference sequence). CDR3 length: 14 amino acids. Trimming removed 0 bases at V and 6 bases at J, with 9 bases between. This CDR3 reads CASSLSTVGQPQHF. The CDR3 DNA reads TGTGCCAGCAGTTTATCGACAGTAGGTCAGCCCCAGCATTTT.

Only one count was recorded for this clone. This sequence joins TRBV30 and TRBJ2-1; a weak D match, TRBD2 (5 bases). This CDR3 spans 15 amino acids. V was cut by 2 bases and J by 4 bases, with 15 bases left in between. Germline-derived CDR1 and CDR2 are GTSNPN and SVGIG (reference sequence). CDR3 amino acids: CAWSKLALPYNEQFF. The CDR3 coding sequence is TGTGCCTGGAGTAAGCTAGCCCTCCCTTACAATGAGCAGTTCTTC.

CDR3 protein: CSASRRTGGMDTQYF. CDR3 nucleotide sequence: TGCAGTGCTAGTAGACGGACAGGGGGAATGGATACGCAGTATTTT. The chain links TRBV20-1 to TRBJ2-3; 10 bases match TRBD1. Trimming removed 3 bases from V and 6 bases from J; junction bases left unmatched: 9. The CDR3 has 15 residues. The germline CDR1 and CDR2 sequences are DFQATT and SNEGSKA (reference sequence).

This clone was seen only once. The rearrangement uses TRBV6-5 and TRBJ2-5; a weak D match, TRBD2 (6 bases). V was cut by 2 bases and J by 4 bases, with 8 bases left in between. The CDR3 consists of 13 residues. Germline V lookup: CDR1 MNHEY, CDR2 SVGAGI. CDR3: CASSYQEGETQYF. CDR3 DNA sequence: TGTGCCAGCAGTTACCAGGAGGGAGAGACCCAGTACTTC.

This chain connects TRBV11-1 to TRBJ2-7, with D perhaps matching TRBD2 (5 bases). The V end lost 5 bases, the J end lost 3 bases, and 14 bases lay between the germline ends. This CDR3 spans 14 amino acids. CDR1 SGHAT and CDR2 FQDESV come from the germline V gene (reference sequence). The CDR3 reads CASSLWESGYEQYF. The CDR3 DNA sequence: TGTGCCAGCAGCCTTTGGGAGTCGGGCTACGAGCAGTACTTC.

The chain recombines TRBV11-2 with TRBJ2-2; unclear D gene. Germline V gives CDR1 SGHAT, CDR2 FQNNGV. There are 13 residues in the CDR3. Between the trimmed V and J ends, which lost 0 bases and 5 bases, there was a span of 4 bases. This CDR3 reads CASSLDPTGELFF. For the CDR3, the DNA is TGTGCCAGCAGCTTAGATCCGACCGGGGAGCTGTTTTTT.

The count of this clone is one. J is TRBJ2-6 and V is TRBV7-9; 8 bases line up with TRBD2. The CDR3 is 18 amino acids. With V trimmed by 0 bases and J by 0 bases, 4 bases remained unmatched. Germline V gene data show CDR1 as SEHNR and CDR2 as FQNEAQ (reference sequence). CDR3 loop: CASSLAGLGDSGANVLTF. For the CDR3, the DNA is TGTGCCAGCAGCTTAGCGGGACTAGGGGACTCTGGGGCCAACGTCCTGACTTTC.

This chain uses TRBV5-1 with TRBJ2-3; the D gene is possibly TRBD2 (5 bases). The germline V and J ends were trimmed by 3 bases and 2 bases, with 10 bases remaining between them. Per germline, CDR1 SGHRS and CDR2 YFSETQ. The CDR3 covers 14 residues. The CDR3 bases are TGCGCCAGCAGCTCCGGACTGGTCACAGATACGCAGTATTTT. Protein product: CASSSGLVTDTQYF.

The rearrangement joins TRBV3-1 (or the pseudogene TRBV3-2) to TRBJ2-2; TRBD2 agrees at 10 bases. V trimming: 4 bases; J trimming: 5 bases; junction bases outside the gene matches: 16. Germline CDR1 reads LGHDT; CDR2 reads YNNKEL (reference sequence). The CDR3 contains 19 residues. The CDR3 nucleotides are TGTGCCAGCAGCCCAGAAGAATTCAGCGGGGGGGCGGAGACCGGGGAGCTGTTTTTT. Protein product: CASSPEEFSGGAETGELFF.

This sequence joins TRBV30 and TRBJ1-5; 7 positions agree with TRBD1. CDR3 size: 13 residues. Germline CDR1 GTSNPN, CDR2 SVGIG (reference sequence). V was clipped by 2 bases and J by 5 bases; unmatched bases: 3. Written as DNA, the CDR3 is TGTGCCTGGAGTTCAGGGGGTTATCAGCCCCAGCATTTT. This translates into CAWSSGGYQPQHF.

This clone was counted a few times. This rearrangement joins TRBV19 to TRBJ2-1, with a weak D call TRBD1 (6 bases). In germline, CDR1 is LNHDA, CDR2 SQIVND (reference sequence). V dropped 7 bases and J dropped 7 bases, with 17 bases sitting between them. The CDR3 is made up of 14 amino acids. DNA of the CDR3: TGTGCCAGTACCCTGACAGGAAGAAGAAATGAGCAGTTCTTC. It codes for CASTLTGRRNEQFF. The full variable domain, completed using reference TRBV19 and TRBJ2-1, is DGGITQSPKYLFRKEGQNVTLSCEQNLNHDAMYWYRQDPGQGLRLIYYSQIVNDFQKGDIAEGYSVSREKKESFPLTVTSAQKNPTAFYLCASTLTGRRNEQFFGPGTRLTVL.

The V gene is TRBV29-1, the J gene TRBJ2-7, with 8 bases lining up with TRBD1. With 0 bases clipped from V and 10 bases from J, the junction kept 8 bases outside the gene matches. The CDR3 contains 13 residues. Per germline, CDR1 SQVTM and CDR2 ANQGSEA. CDR3 loop: CSVEETRAGGQYF. In DNA form, the CDR3 reads TGCAGCGTTGAAGAGACAAGGGCAGGGGGCCAGTACTTC.

The V call is TRBV5-4, the J call TRBJ1-2; D remains unclear. V lost 1 base to trimming and J lost 8 bases, with 15 bases between them. Germline CDR1 reads SGHNT; CDR2 reads YYREEE (reference sequence). The CDR3 loop spans 14 amino acids. DNA for the CDR3: TGTGCCAGCAGCTTGTGGTCCTCCCTAGCAGGCTACACCTTC. Amino acid sequence: CASSLWSSLAGYTF.

This clone was found once. The junction differs from germline at one of its ends, possibly a read error. The V call is TRBV19, the J call TRBJ2-3; 8 positions match TRBD1. The V gene's germline CDR1 is LNHDA and CDR2 SQIVND (reference sequence). This CDR3 region has 13 residues. The CDR3 coding sequence is TGTGCCAGTAGTATAGCAGGGACAGGTACGCAGTATTTT. This translates into CASSIAGTGTQYF.

The chain employs TRBV12-5 and TRBJ2-5; 7 nucleotides agree with TRBD2. J gave up 0 bases and V 3 bases, and 1 base lay outside the gene matches. Germline CDR1 is LGHNT and CDR2 is FRNRAP. This CDR3 contains 14 residues. CDR3 sequence (DNA): TGTGCTAGTGGTTTCCGGGGGGACCAAGAGACCCAGTACTTC. It translates to CASGFRGDQETQYF. Complete variable domain (other parts from reference TRBV12-5 and TRBJ2-5): DARVTQTPRHKVTEMGQEVTMRCQPILGHNTVFWYRQTMMQGLELLAYFRNRAPLDDSGMPKDRFSAEMPDATLATLKIQPSEPRDSAVYFCASGFRGDQETQYFGPGTRLLVL.